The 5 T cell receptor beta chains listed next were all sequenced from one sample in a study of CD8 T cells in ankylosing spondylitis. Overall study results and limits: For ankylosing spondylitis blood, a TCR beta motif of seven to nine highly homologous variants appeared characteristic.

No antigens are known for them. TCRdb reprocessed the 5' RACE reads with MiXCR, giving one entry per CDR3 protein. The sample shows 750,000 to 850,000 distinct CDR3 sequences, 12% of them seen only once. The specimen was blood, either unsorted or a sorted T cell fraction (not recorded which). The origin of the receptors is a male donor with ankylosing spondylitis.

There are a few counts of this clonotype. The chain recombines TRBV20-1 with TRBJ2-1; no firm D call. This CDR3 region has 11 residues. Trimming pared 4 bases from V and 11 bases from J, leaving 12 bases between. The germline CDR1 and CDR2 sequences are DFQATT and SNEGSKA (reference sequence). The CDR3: CSATYGTKQFF. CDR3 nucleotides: TGCAGTGCTACCTACGGAACTAAGCAGTTCTTC.

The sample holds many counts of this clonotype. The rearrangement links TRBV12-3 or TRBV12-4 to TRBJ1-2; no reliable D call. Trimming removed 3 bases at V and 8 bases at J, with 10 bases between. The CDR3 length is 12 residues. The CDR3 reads CASSFSENGYTF. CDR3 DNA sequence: TGTGCCAGCAGTTTTTCGGAGAACGGCTACACCTTC.

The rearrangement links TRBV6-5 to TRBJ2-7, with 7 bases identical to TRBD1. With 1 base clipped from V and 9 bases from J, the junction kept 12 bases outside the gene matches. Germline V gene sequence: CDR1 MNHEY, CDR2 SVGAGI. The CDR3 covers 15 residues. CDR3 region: CASSYFQGTARPQYF. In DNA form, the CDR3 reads TGTGCCAGCAGTTACTTCCAAGGGACAGCTAGACCGCAGTACTTC.

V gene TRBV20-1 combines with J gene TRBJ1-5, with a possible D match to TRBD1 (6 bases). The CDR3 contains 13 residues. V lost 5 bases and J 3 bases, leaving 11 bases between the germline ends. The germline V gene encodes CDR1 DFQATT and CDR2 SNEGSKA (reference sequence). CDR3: CSAFGQHNQPQHF. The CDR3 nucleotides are TGCAGTGCTTTCGGACAGCACAATCAGCCCCAGCATTTT.

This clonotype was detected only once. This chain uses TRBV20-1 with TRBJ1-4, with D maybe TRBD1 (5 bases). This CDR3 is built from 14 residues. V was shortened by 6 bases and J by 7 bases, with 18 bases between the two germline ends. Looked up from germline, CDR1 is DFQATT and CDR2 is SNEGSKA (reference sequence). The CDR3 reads CSARRGVSSEKLFF. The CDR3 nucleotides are TGCAGTGCCCGCCGGGGGGTCTCGAGTGAAAAACTGTTTTTT.